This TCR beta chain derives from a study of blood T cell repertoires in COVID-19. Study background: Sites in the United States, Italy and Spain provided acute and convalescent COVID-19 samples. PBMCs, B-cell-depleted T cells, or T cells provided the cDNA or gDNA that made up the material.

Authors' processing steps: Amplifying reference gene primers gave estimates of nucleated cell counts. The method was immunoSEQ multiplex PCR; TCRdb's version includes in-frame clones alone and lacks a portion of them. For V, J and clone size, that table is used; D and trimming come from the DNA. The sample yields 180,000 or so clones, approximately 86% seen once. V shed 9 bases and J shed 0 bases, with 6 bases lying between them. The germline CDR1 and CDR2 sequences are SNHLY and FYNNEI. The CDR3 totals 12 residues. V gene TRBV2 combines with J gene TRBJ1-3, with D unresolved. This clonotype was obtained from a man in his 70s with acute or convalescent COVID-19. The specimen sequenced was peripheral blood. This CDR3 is CASLYSGNTIYF. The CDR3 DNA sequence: TGTGCCAGTTTATACTCTGGAAACACCATATATTTT.